This record covers a single TCR beta chain. The data stem from a study of blood T cell repertoires in COVID-19. About the study: Acute-phase and convalescent COVID-19 samples originated in the United States, Italy and Spain.

Using immunoSEQ multiplex PCR, the repertoire was profiled, and TCRdb retains in-frame clones only, with some absent. Of 250,000 or so clones in the sample, over 80% are singletons; the top ten hold 1.5% to 1.7%. This CDR3 comprises 13 residues. In germline, CDR1 is MNHEY, CDR2 SVGEGT. Trimming removed 5 bases at V and 4 bases at J, with 12 bases between. The chain combines TRBV6-2 or TRBV6-3 with TRBJ2-7; no clear D gene. The receptor was isolated from a woman aged 40 to 50 who had recovered from COVID-19. The sequencing sample was made of peripheral blood. CDR3 nucleotide sequence: TGTGCCAGCAGTGAGACGCGGATGTACGAGCAGTACTTC. Amino acids: CASSETRMYEQYF.